A selection of T cell receptor beta chains follows, all from one sample in a study of T cell responses to AZD1222 COVID-19 vaccine. Profiled with immunoSEQ multiplex PCR; TCRdb holds only in-frame clones, not every one. The sample includes about 110,000 clones, approximately 92% of them seen just once. The input for sequencing was peripheral blood, taken 28 days after the second AZD1222 dose. Receptors were obtained from an adult who received the AZD1222 COVID-19 vaccine. CDR3s include the opening cysteine and the closing phenylalanine or tryptophan. The D gene is left open where the match is weak.

CDR3 protein: CNTGANTEAFF
D gene: TRBD1
V gene: TRBV20-1

CDR3 protein: CASSSRTGETQYF
D gene: -
V gene: TRBV28

CDR3 protein: CASSFRVGNTIYF
D gene: -
V gene: TRBV11-2

CDR3 protein: CASSMGQLNTEAFF
D gene: TRBD1
V gene: TRBV19

CDR3 protein: CATSDFATQGSTGELFF
D gene: -
V gene: TRBV24-1

CDR3 protein: CASSQDTGGVDYGYTF
D gene: TRBD1
V gene: TRBV3-1/TRBV3-2

CDR3 protein: CASSREGARTDTQYF
D gene: TRBD1
V gene: TRBV19

CDR3 protein: CAGRQGLRTDTQYF
D gene: TRBD1
V gene: TRBV2

CDR3 protein: CASSSRGLGNTEAFF
D gene: TRBD1
V gene: TRBV7-2

CDR3 protein: CASSEISGGLGRGTQYF
D gene: -
V gene: TRBV10-2

CDR3 protein: CASSLGQQTEAFF
D gene: -
V gene: TRBV18

CDR3 protein: CATSRAGGPNEQFF
D gene: TRBD2
V gene: TRBV15

CDR3 protein: CASSVQFYEQYF
D gene: -
V gene: TRBV25-1

CDR3 protein: CASSYKQGTEAFF
D gene: -
V gene: TRBV6-2/TRBV6-3

CDR3 protein: CASSPGLAAYEQYF
D gene: TRBD2
V gene: TRBV18

CDR3 protein: CASSLSGTDYGYTF
D gene: TRBD1
V gene: TRBV27

CDR3 protein: CASSLVAGDQETQYF
D gene: TRBD2
V gene: TRBV11-3

CDR3 protein: CASSNSLDHTEAFF
D gene: -
V gene: TRBV7-9

CDR3 protein: CASSGYGTGTQYF
D gene: -
V gene: TRBV11-3

CDR3 protein: CASSPEGQPQHF
D gene: -
V gene: TRBV18

CDR3 protein: CASSEGVALEQFF
D gene: -
V gene: TRBV6-1

CDR3 protein: CASSRRPSEGNEQYF
D gene: -
V gene: TRBV7-6

CDR3 protein: CASSSATGLGTEAFF
D gene: -
V gene: TRBV5-1

CDR3 protein: CASSLSPGQRVQYF
D gene: -
V gene: TRBV28

CDR3 protein: CASSIIILGQPQHF
D gene: -
V gene: TRBV19

CDR3 protein: CASSESTDRAAGYTF
D gene: TRBD1
V gene: TRBV25-1

CDR3 protein: CASSYSVNSPLHF
D gene: -
V gene: TRBV6-5

CDR3 protein: CASSLIGLLGVSYNEQFF
D gene: -
V gene: TRBV28

CDR3 protein: CASSPVIGFRAAQYF
D gene: -
V gene: TRBV19

CDR3 protein: CASKVGQYTEAFF
D gene: TRBD1
V gene: TRBV2

CDR3 protein: CASRSPRGQFF
D gene: -
V gene: TRBV6-5